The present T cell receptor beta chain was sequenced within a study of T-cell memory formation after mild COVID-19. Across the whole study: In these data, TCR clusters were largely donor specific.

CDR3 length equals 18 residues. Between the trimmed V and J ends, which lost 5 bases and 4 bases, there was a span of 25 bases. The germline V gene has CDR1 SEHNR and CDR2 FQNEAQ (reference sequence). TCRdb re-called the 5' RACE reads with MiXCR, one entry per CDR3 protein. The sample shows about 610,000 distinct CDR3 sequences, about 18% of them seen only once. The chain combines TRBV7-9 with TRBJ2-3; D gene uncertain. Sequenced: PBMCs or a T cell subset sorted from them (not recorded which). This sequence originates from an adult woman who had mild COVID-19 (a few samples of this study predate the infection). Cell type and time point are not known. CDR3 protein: CASSRPAIVNLRADTQYF. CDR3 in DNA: TGTGCCAGCAGCCGCCCGGCGATAGTAAATTTAAGGGCAGATACGCAGTATTTT. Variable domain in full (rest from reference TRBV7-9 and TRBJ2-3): DTGVSQNPRHKITKRGQNVTFRCDPISEHNRLYWYRQTLGQGPEFLTYFQNEAQLEKSRLLSDRFSAERPKGSFSTLEIQRTEQGDSAMYLCASSRPAIVNLRADTQYFGPGTRLTVL.